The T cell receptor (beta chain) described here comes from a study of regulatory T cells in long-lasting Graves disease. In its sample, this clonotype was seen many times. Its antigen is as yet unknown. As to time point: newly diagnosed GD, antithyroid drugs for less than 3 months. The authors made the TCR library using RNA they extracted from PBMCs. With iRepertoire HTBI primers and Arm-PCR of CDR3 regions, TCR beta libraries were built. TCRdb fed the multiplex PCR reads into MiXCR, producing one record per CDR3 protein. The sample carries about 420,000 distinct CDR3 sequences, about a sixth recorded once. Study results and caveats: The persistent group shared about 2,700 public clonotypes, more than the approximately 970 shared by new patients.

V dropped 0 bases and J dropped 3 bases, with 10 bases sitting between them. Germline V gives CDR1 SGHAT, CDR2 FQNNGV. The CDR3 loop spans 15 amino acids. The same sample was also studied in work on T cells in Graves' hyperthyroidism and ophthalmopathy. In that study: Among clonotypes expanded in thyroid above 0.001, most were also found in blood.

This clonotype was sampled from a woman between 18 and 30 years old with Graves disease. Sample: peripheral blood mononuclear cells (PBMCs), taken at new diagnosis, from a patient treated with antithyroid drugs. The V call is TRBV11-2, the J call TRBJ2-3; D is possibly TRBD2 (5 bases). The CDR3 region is CASSLDRESTDTQYF. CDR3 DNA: TGTGCCAGCAGCTTAGACCGGGAATCTACAGATACGCAGTATTTT.